This T cell receptor beta chain was found in a study of OX40 agonist ivuxolimab in advanced cancers. Profiling relied on immunoSEQ multiplex PCR, and the TCRdb table lists in-frame clones only, not all of them. The sample yields some 63,000 clones, around 93% seen once. This clone was seen a single time. The antigen remains unidentified. General study points: Antigen specificity of clonally expanded peripheral T cells was not established.

The CDR3 extends over 13 amino acids. The V end lost 3 bases, the J end lost 6 bases, and 12 bases lay between the germline ends. Germline CDR1 is SQVTM and CDR2 is ANQGSEA. This clonotype was obtained from an adult with an advanced solid tumor such as melanoma, head and neck, liver or kidney cancer. Sequenced material: CD4+ or CD8+ T cells sorted from blood, taken in a trial of the OX40 agonist ivuxolimab. V is TRBV29-1 and J is TRBJ1-3; D is perhaps TRBD1 (6 bases). CDR3 coding DNA: TGCAGCGTTGAGGGGGCGAATGAAAACACCATATATTTT. This sequence encodes CSVEGANENTIYF.